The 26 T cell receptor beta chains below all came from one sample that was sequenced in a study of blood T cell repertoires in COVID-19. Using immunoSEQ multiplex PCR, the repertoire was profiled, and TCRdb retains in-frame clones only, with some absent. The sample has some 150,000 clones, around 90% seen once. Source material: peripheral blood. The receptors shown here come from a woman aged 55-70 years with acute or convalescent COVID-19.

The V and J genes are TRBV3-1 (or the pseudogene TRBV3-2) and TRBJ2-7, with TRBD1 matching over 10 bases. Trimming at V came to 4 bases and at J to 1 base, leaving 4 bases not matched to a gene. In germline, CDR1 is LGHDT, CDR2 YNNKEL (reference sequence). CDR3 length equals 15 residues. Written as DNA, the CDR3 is TGTGCCAGCAGCCCCCGGGACAGGGGTTCCTACGAGCAGTACTTC. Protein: CASSPRDRGSYEQYF.

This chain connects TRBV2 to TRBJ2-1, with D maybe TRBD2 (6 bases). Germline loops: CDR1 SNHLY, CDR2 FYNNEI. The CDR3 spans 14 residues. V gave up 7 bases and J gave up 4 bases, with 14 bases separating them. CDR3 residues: CASKRLVGYNEQFF. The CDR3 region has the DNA TGTGCCAGCAAGAGACTAGTCGGATACAATGAGCAGTTCTTC.

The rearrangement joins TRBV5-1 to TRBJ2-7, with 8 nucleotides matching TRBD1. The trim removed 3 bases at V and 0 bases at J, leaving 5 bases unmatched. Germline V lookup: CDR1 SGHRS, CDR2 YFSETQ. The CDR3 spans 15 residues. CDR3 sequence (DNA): TGCGCCAGCAGCTATGGAGGGACAGGCTCCTACGAGCAGTACTTC. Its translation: CASSYGGTGSYEQYF.

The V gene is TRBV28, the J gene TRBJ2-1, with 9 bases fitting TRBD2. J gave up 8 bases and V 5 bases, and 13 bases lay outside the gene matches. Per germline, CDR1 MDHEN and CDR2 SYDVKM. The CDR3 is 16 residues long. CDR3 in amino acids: CASSAPGAGGLHEQFF. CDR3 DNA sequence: TGTGCCAGCAGTGCCCCCGGGGCGGGGGGGCTCCATGAGCAGTTCTTC.

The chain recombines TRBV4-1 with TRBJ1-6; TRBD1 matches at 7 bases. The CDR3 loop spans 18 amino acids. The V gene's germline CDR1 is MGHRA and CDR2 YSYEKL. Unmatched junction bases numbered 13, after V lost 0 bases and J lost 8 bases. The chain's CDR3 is CASSQDFGRGQSHSPLHF. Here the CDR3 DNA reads TGCGCCAGCAGCCAAGATTTTGGTCGGGGACAGTCTCATTCACCCCTCCACTTT.

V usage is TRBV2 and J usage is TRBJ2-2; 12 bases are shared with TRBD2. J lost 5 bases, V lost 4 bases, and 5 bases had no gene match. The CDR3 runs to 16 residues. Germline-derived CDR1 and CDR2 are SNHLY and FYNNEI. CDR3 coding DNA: TGTGCCAGCAGTGCCCTAGCGGGGGGGCAAACCGGGGAGCTGTTTTTT. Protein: CASSALAGGQTGELFF.

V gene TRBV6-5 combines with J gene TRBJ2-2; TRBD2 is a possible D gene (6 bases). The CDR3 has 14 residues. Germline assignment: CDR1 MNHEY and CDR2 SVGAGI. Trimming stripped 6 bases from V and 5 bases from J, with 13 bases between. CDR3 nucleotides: TGTGCCAGCAGGGAGGGTTTTTCAACCGGGGAGCTGTTTTTT. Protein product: CASREGFSTGELFF.

The CDR3: CASSPRTEGQPQHF. The CDR3, as DNA: TGTGCCAGCAGTCCCAGAACGGAGGGTCAGCCCCAGCATTTT. The V call is TRBV28, the J call TRBJ1-5; D is unclear. This CDR3 is 14 amino acids long. The germline gives CDR1 MDHEN, CDR2 SYDVKM. The V gene lost 5 bases and the J gene lost 6 bases, with 14 bases spanning the gap. The variable domain in full, completed from reference TRBV28 and TRBJ1-5, reads DVKVTQSSRYLVKRTGEKVFLECVQDMDHENMFWYRQDPGLGLRLIYFSYDVKMKEKGDIPEGYSVSREKKERFSLILESASTNQTSMYLCASSPRTEGQPQHFGDGTRLSIL.

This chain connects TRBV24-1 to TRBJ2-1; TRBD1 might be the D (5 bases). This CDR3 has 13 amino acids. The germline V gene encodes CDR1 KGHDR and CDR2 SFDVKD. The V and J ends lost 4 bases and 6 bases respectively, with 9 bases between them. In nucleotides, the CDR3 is TGTGCCACCAGTGACCTTGGGGCCAATGAGCAGTTCTTC. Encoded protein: CATSDLGANEQFF.

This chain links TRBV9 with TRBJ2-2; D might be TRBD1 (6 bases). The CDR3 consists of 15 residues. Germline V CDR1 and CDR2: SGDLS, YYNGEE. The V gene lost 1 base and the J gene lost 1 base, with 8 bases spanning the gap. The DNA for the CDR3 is TGTGCCAGCAGCGTACAGGGGATGAACACCGGGGAGCTGTTTTTT. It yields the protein CASSVQGMNTGELFF.

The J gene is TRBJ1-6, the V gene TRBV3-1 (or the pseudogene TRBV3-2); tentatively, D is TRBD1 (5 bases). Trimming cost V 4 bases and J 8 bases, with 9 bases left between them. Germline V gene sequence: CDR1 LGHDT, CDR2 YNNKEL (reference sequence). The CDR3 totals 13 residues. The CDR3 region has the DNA TGTGCCAGCAGCCCTCGGGGGGATTCACCCCTCCACTTT. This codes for CASSPRGDSPLHF.

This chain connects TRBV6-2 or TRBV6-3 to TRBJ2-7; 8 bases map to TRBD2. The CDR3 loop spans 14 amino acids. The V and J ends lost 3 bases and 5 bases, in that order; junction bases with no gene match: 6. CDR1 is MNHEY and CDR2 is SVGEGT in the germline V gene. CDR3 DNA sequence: TGTGCCAGCAGTTATTGGGGAGCGGGGGACGAGCAGTACTTC. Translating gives CASSYWGAGDEQYF.

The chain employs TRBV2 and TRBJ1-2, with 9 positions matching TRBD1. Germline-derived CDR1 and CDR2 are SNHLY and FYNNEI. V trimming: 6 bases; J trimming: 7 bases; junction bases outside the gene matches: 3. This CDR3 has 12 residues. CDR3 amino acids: CASSKQGAGYTF. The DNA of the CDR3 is TGTGCCAGCAGCAAACAGGGGGCTGGCTACACCTTC.

DNA of the CDR3: TGTGCCAGTAGTTCCCGGGACATCCGCTCTGGAAACACCATATATTTT. It translates to CASSSRDIRSGNTIYF. V and J are TRBV19 and TRBJ1-3, with a possible D match to TRBD1 (6 bases). V was cut by 5 bases and J by 0 bases, with 14 bases left in between. The germline gives CDR1 LNHDA, CDR2 SQIVND (reference sequence). CDR3 length: 16 residues.

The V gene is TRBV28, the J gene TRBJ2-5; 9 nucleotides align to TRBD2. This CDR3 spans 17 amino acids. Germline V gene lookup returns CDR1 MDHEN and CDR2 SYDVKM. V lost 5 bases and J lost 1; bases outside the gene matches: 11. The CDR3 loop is CASSLRGGGASQETQYF. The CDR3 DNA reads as TGTGCCAGCAGTCTCCGCGGCGGGGGGGCCTCCCAAGAGACCCAGTACTTC.

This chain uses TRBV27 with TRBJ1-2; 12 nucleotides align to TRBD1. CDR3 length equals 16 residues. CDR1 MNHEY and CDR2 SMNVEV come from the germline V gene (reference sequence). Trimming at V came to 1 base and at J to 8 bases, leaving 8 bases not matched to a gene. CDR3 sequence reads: CASSLWGTGGSEGYTF. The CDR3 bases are TGTGCCAGCAGTTTATGGGGGACAGGGGGCTCGGAAGGCTACACCTTC.

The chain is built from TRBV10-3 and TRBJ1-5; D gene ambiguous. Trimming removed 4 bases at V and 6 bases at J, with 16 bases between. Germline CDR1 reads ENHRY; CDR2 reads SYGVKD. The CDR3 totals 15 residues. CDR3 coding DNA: TGTGCCATCAGTGTTAGTTTCGGGGTGGGTCAGCCCCAGCATTTT. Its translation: CAISVSFGVGQPQHF.

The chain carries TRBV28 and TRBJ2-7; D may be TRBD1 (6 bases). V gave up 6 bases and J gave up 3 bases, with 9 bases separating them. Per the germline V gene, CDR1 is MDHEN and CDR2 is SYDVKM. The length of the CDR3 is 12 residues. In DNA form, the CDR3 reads TGTGCCAGCAGGCAGGGGTACTACGAGCAGTACTTC. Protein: CASRQGYYEQYF. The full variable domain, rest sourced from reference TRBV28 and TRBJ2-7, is DVKVTQSSRYLVKRTGEKVFLECVQDMDHENMFWYRQDPGLGLRLIYFSYDVKMKEKGDIPEGYSVSREKKERFSLILESASTNQTSMYLCASRQGYYEQYFGPGTRLTVT.

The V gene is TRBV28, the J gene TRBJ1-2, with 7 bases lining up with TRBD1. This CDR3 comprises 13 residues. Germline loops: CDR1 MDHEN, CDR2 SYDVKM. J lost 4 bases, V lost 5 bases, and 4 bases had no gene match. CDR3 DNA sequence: TGTGCCAGCAGTGAGGGGGCGATCTATGGCTACACCTTC. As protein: CASSEGAIYGYTF.

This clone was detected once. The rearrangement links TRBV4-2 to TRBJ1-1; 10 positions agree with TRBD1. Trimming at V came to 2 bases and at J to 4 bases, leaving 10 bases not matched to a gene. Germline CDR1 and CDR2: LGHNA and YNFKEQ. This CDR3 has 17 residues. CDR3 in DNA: TGTGCCAGCAGCCAATGGGGGACAGGGGATTTTGGCACTGAAGCTTTCTTT. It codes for CASSQWGTGDFGTEAFF.

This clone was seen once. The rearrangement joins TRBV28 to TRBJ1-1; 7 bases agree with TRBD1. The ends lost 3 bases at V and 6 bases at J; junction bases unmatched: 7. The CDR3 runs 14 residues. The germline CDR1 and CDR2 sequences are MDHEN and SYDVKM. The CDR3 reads CASSFKGARAEAFF. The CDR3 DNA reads TGTGCCAGCAGTTTTAAGGGGGCTCGGGCTGAAGCTTTCTTT.

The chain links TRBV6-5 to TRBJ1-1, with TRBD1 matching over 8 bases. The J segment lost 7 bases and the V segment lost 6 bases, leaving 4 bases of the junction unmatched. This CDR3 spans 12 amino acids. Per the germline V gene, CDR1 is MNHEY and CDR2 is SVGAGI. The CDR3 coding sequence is TGTGCCAGCAGAAGAGGACAGGGTGAAGCTTTCTTT. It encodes CASRRGQGEAFF.

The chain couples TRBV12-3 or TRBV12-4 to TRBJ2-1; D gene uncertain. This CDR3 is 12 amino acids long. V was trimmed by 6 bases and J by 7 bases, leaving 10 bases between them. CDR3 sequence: CASSPPANEQFF. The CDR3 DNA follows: TGTGCCAGCAGCCCCCCTGCGAATGAGCAGTTCTTC.

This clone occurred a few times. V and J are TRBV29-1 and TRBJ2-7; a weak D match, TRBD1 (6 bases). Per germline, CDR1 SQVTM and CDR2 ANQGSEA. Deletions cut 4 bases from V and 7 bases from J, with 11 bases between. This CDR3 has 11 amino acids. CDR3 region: CSVVSGVEQYF. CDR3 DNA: TGCAGCGTTGTCTCAGGGGTTGAGCAGTACTTC.

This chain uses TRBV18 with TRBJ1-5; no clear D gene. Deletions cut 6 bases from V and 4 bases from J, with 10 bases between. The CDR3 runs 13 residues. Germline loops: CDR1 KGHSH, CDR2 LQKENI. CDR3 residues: CASSSELNQPQHF. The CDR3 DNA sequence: TGTGCCAGCTCCAGCGAATTAAATCAGCCCCAGCATTTT.

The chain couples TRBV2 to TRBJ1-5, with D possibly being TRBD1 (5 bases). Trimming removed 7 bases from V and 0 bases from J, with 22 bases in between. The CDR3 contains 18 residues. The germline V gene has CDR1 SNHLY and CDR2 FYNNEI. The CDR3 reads CASMMRQNSLDSNQPQHF. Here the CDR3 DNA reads TGTGCCAGCATGATGAGACAGAACTCTCTTGATAGCAATCAGCCCCAGCATTTT.